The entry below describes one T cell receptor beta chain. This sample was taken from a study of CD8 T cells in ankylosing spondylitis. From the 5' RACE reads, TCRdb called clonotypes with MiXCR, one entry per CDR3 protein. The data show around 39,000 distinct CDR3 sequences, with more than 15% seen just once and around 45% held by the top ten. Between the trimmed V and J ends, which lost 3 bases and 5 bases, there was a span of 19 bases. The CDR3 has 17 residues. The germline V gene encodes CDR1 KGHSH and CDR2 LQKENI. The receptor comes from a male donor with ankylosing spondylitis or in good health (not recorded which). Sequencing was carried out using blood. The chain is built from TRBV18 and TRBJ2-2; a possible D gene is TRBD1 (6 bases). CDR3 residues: CASSPLKDSRGTGELFF. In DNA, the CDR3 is TGTGCCAGCTCACCCCTTAAGGACAGTCGCGGAACCGGGGAGCTGTTTTTT.